The sample holds a few counts of the clone carrying this T cell receptor (beta chain). Investigators prepared the TCR beta libraries by applying iRepertoire HTBI primers and Arm-PCR of CDR3 regions. TCRdb re-analysed the multiplex PCR reads in MiXCR, keeping a single row per CDR3 protein. The top ten clones hold roughly 10% of a sample with 440,000 or so distinct CDR3 sequences, around 15% of them seen once. Per the germline V gene, CDR1 is SGHDN and CDR2 is FVKESK. The CDR3 is 15 residues long. Trimming removed 4 bases from V and 7 bases from J, with 18 bases in between. This specimen belongs to a study of regulatory T cells in long-lasting Graves disease. Time point reported: newly diagnosed GD, antithyroid drugs for less than 3 months. The TCR library used RNA extracted from PBMCs. The sample was also linked to a second study, of T cells in Graves' hyperthyroidism and ophthalmopathy.

The sample consisted of peripheral blood mononuclear cells (PBMCs), taken at new diagnosis, from a patient treated with antithyroid drugs. This chain connects TRBV14 to TRBJ2-3; the D gene is possibly TRBD1 (5 bases). The TCR was taken from a woman aged 25 to 39 with Graves disease. The CDR3 loop is CASSPRTLRAYTQYF. CDR3 sequence (DNA): TGTGCCAGCAGCCCTAGAACCCTCAGGGCATATACGCAGTATTTT.